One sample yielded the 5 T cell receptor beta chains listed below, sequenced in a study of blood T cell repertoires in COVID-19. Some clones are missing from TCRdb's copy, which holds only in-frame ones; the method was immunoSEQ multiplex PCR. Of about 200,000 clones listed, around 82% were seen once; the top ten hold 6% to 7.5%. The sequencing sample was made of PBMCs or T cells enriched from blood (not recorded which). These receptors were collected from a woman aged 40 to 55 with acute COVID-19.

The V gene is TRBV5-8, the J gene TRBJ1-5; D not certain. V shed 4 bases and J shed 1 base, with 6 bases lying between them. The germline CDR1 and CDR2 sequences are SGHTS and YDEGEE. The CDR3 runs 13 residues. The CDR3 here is CASSVLSNQPQHF. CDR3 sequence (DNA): TGTGCCAGCAGCGTTCTCAGCAATCAGCCCCAGCATTTT. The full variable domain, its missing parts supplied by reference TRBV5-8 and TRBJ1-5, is EAGVTQSPTHLIKTRGQQATLRCSPISGHTSVYWYQQALGLGLQFLLWYDEGEERNRGNFPPRFSGRQFPNYSSELNVNALELEDSALYLCASSVLSNQPQHFGDGTRLSIL.

The CDR3 region is CASSSAFRGKLFF. The CDR3 region has the DNA TGTGCCAGCAGTTCGGCGTTCAGGGGAAAACTGTTTTTT. The V gene is TRBV28, the J gene TRBJ1-4, with D possibly being TRBD1 (6 bases). Germline loops: CDR1 MDHEN, CDR2 SYDVKM. This CDR3 region has 13 residues. V lost 4 bases, J lost 10 bases, and 13 bases lay in between. The full variable domain, rest sourced from reference TRBV28 and TRBJ1-4, is DVKVTQSSRYLVKRTGEKVFLECVQDMDHENMFWYRQDPGLGLRLIYFSYDVKMKEKGDIPEGYSVSREKKERFSLILESASTNQTSMYLCASSSAFRGKLFFGSGTQLSVL.

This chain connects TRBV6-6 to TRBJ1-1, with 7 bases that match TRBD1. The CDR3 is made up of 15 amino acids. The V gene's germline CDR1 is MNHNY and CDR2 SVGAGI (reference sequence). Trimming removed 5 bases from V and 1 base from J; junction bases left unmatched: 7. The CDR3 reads CASSQNRGPNTEAFF. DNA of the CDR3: TGTGCCAGCAGTCAAAACAGGGGACCGAACACTGAAGCTTTCTTT.

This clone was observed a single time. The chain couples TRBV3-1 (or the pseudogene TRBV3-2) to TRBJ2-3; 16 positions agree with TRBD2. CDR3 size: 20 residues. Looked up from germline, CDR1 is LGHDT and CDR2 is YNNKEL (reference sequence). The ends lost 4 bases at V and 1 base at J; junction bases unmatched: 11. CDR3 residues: CASSRTPGTSGGAGTDTQYF. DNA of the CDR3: TGTGCCAGCAGCCGGACCCCTGGGACTAGCGGGGGGGCCGGCACAGATACGCAGTATTTT.

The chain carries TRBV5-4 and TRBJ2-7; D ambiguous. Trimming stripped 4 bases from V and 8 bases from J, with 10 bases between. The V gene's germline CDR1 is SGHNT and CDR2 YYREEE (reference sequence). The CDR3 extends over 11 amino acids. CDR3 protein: CASSTPEQQYF. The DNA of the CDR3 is TGTGCCAGCAGCACTCCGGAGCAGCAGTACTTC.